A single sample gave rise to the 21 T cell receptor beta chains below, sequenced in a study of blood T cell repertoires in COVID-19 (dated by TCRdb to 2018 to 2020). The library was made by the immunoSEQ multiplex PCR assay. In TCRdb, the immuneACCESS table is reduced to in-frame sequences with V and J assigned. These tables do not hold every clone; where another copy was compared, an unresolved V gene accounts for under half, and the others remain unexplained. This sample lists 60,000 or so clones; 85% to 90% were detected once. The ten largest clones capture about 9% of the sample. The sequenced material came from peripheral blood. These receptors all stem from a human donor with active COVID-19. The donor label of this sample is uncertain.

The V and J genes are TRBV27 and TRBJ2-3; TRBD2 agrees at 9 bases. CDR1 and CDR2 from the germline V gene are MNHEY and SMNVEV (reference sequence). The CDR3 is 18 amino acids. J gave up 2 bases and V 3 bases, and 12 bases lay outside the gene matches. The CDR3 region is CASSFSARTSASTDTQYF. Written as DNA, the CDR3 is TGTGCCAGCAGTTTCTCCGCCCGGACTAGCGCGTCCACAGATACGCAGTATTTT.

The J gene is TRBJ2-1, the V gene TRBV7-3; 13 bases are a match to TRBD2. Germline assignment: CDR1 SGHTA and CDR2 FQGTGA. V trimming: 5 bases; J trimming: 10 bases; junction bases outside the gene matches: 11. The CDR3 is made up of 16 amino acids. This CDR3 reads CASSPRTSGSPREQFF. CDR3 bases: TGTGCCAGCAGCCCCCGGACTAGCGGGAGTCCCAGGGAGCAGTTCTTC.

As DNA, the CDR3 is TGTGCCAGCAGCGAGCAGGGGTGGAACACTGAAGCTTTCTTT. As protein: CASSEQGWNTEAFF. This rearrangement joins TRBV9 to TRBJ1-1, with D possibly matching TRBD1 (6 bases). Germline-derived CDR1 and CDR2 are SGDLS and YYNGEE. V lost 3 bases to trimming and J lost 1 base, with 10 bases between them. The CDR3 runs to 14 residues.

The chain employs TRBV9 and TRBJ2-5; 9 nucleotides align to TRBD2. From germline, CDR1 is SGDLS and CDR2 YYNGEE. The CDR3 contains 17 residues. V shed 3 bases and J 2 bases; nucleotides not matched to a gene: 11. The CDR3 coding sequence is TGTGCCAGCAGCGCCCATCCCTCTAGCGGGAAACAAGAGACCCAGTACTTC. Protein product: CASSAHPSSGKQETQYF.

The V gene is TRBV4-3, the J gene TRBJ1-6, with D maybe TRBD1 (6 bases). Germline CDR1 is LGHNA and CDR2 is YSLEER. Trimming removed 1 base at V and 7 bases at J, with 14 bases between. The CDR3 is 16 amino acids. This CDR3 reads CASSQVTDRLNSPLHF. The CDR3 DNA reads as TGCGCCAGCAGCCAAGTGACTGACAGGTTGAATTCACCCCTCCACTTT.

This clone came up once. The J gene is TRBJ1-1, the V gene TRBV5-5; perhaps TRBD1 as D (5 bases). This CDR3 contains 14 residues. Trimming shortened V by 2 bases and J by 1 base, and 9 bases separated the two germline ends. CDR1 and CDR2 (germline): SGHKS, YYEKEE (reference sequence). This CDR3 is CASSFQGTNTEAFF. Written as DNA, the CDR3 is TGTGCCAGCAGCTTTCAGGGCACGAACACTGAAGCTTTCTTT.

This chain uses TRBV7-2 with TRBJ2-3; D is unclear. CDR1 is SGHTA and CDR2 is FQGNSA in the germline V gene. The CDR3 runs to 13 residues. V dropped 4 bases and J dropped 3 bases, with 8 bases sitting between them. CDR3 residues: CASSSRQTDTQYF. CDR3 in DNA: TGTGCCAGCAGCTCGCGCCAAACAGATACGCAGTATTTT.

The V gene is TRBV7-8, the J gene TRBJ1-5; 7 bases align to TRBD1. With V trimmed by 7 bases and J by 3 bases, 9 bases remained unmatched. The CDR3 sequence is 15 residues long. The germline CDR1 and CDR2 sequences are SGHVS and FQNEAQ. The CDR3 region has the DNA TGTGCCAGCACCGCCGGGACAGCCTCCAATCAGCCCCAGCATTTT. The encoded protein is CASTAGTASNQPQHF.

V gene TRBV14 combines with J gene TRBJ1-1, with D perhaps matching TRBD1 (5 bases). The CDR3 has 13 amino acids. V lost 5 bases and J lost 6, with 13 bases in between. Germline-derived CDR1 and CDR2 are SGHDN and FVKESK. The CDR3 spells CASSFTGEAEAFF. CDR3 bases: TGTGCCAGCAGCTTCACAGGTGAGGCTGAAGCTTTCTTT.

This rearrangement joins TRBV9 to TRBJ2-7; 8 positions match TRBD1. The CDR3 is 16 residues long. Germline loops: CDR1 SGDLS, CDR2 YYNGEE. The ends lost 3 bases at V and 3 bases at J; junction bases unmatched: 11. This CDR3 is CASSGRPGQDVYEQYF. DNA of the CDR3: TGTGCCAGCAGCGGAAGACCGGGACAGGATGTCTACGAGCAGTACTTC.

Here the CDR3 reads CSASDRGRYTEAFF. The CDR3 region has the DNA TGCAGTGCTAGTGACAGGGGGCGATATACTGAAGCTTTCTTT. The rearrangement links TRBV20-1 to TRBJ1-1; 10 bases fit TRBD1. The germline CDR1 and CDR2 sequences are DFQATT and SNEGSKA (reference sequence). The CDR3 runs to 14 residues. V dropped 3 bases and J dropped 5; count of bases not matched to a gene: 6.

V gene TRBV2 combines with J gene TRBJ1-6; the match to TRBD1 covers 8 bases. Germline V CDR1 and CDR2: SNHLY, FYNNEI. CDR3 length equals 16 residues. The V segment lost 0 bases and the J segment 9 bases; nucleotides outside the gene matches: 7. The CDR3 DNA sequence: TGTGCCAGCAGTGAAGCGGGTCAGGGGGCTGGTTCACCCCTCCACTTT. Translated, it gives CASSEAGQGAGSPLHF.

The chain is built from TRBV5-5 and TRBJ2-3, with 9 bases fitting TRBD2. V shed 1 base, J shed 5 bases, and the junction held 11 bases outside the gene matches. The CDR3 sequence is 17 residues long. Germline CDR1 reads SGHKS; CDR2 reads YYEKEE (reference sequence). CDR3 nucleotides: TGTGCCAGCAGCTTGTTCGGCCGCCCGCGGGGGGGAGATACGCAGTATTTT. Its protein product is CASSLFGRPRGGDTQYF.

The chain has TRBV6-5 and TRBJ1-1; D unresolved. Germline CDR1 and CDR2: MNHEY and SVGAGI. Between the trimmed V and J ends, which lost 5 bases and 1 base, there was a span of 8 bases. The CDR3 covers 13 residues. The CDR3 loop is CASSSQKNTEAFF. CDR3 DNA: TGTGCCAGCAGTAGTCAGAAGAACACTGAAGCTTTCTTT.

The chain has TRBV6-6 and TRBJ1-5; D is perhaps TRBD1 (5 bases). The ends were cut back, 1 base at V and 5 bases at J, with 12 bases in the middle. Germline assignment: CDR1 MNHNY and CDR2 SVGAGI (reference sequence). The CDR3 is made up of 15 amino acids. CDR3 protein: CASSYFPGVDQPQHF. The DNA for the CDR3 is TGTGCCAGCAGTTACTTTCCGGGGGTGGATCAGCCCCAGCATTTT.

The chain is built from TRBV4-2 and TRBJ1-1; 7 nucleotides match TRBD1. The ends lost 1 base at V and 1 base at J; junction bases unmatched: 9. Germline values: CDR1 LGHNA, CDR2 YNFKEQ. The CDR3 spans 17 residues. CDR3 residues: CASSQAGRGQGNTEAFF. The CDR3 bases are TGTGCCAGCAGCCAAGCCGGAAGGGGGCAGGGGAACACTGAAGCTTTCTTT.

This chain joins TRBV30 and TRBJ2-1, with a weak D call TRBD2 (7 bases). CDR3 length equals 14 residues. Germline CDR1 and CDR2: GTSNPN and SVGIG (reference sequence). Trimming removed 2 bases from V and 6 bases from J, with 14 bases in between. The CDR3 DNA follows: TGTGCCTGGAGTCGAGGGGGGGCCGCCAATGAGCAGTTCTTC. Encoded protein: CAWSRGGAANEQFF.

The V call is TRBV18, the J call TRBJ2-1; D perhaps matches TRBD2 (6 bases). Germline lookup yields CDR1 KGHSH and CDR2 LQKENI. V lost 6 bases to trimming and J lost 6 bases, with 12 bases between them. The CDR3 is made up of 13 amino acids. The CDR3 region has the DNA TGTGCCAGCTCCGGGGTGGGAGGCAATGAGCAGTTCTTC. This gives the protein CASSGVGGNEQFF.

The chain combines TRBV6-2 or TRBV6-3 with TRBJ1-2; 10 nucleotides agree with TRBD1. The CDR3 sequence is 14 residues long. The V segment lost 2 bases and the J segment 6 bases; nucleotides outside the gene matches: 3. Germline CDR1 MNHEY, CDR2 SVGEGT. CDR3 bases: TGTGCCAGCAGTTACCCTGGGACAGGGGATGGCTACACCTTC. Residues: CASSYPGTGDGYTF.

This chain connects TRBV24-1 to TRBJ2-1; TRBD2 agrees at 8 bases. The CDR3 runs to 15 residues. Looked up from germline, CDR1 is KGHDR and CDR2 is SFDVKD. J gave up 7 bases and V 1 base, and 5 bases lay outside the gene matches. The CDR3 sequence: CATSDFGGGMNEQFF. The CDR3 DNA sequence: TGTGCCACCAGTGATTTCGGCGGGGGGATGAATGAGCAGTTCTTC.

The genes are TRBV4-3 and TRBJ2-1; D call uncertain. Per germline, CDR1 LGHNA and CDR2 YSLEER. The ends were cut back, 1 base at V and 5 bases at J, with 3 bases in the middle. This CDR3 has 12 residues. The CDR3 nucleotides read TGCGCCAGCAGCCAAGCGGACAATGAGCAGTTCTTC. Its protein is CASSQADNEQFF.